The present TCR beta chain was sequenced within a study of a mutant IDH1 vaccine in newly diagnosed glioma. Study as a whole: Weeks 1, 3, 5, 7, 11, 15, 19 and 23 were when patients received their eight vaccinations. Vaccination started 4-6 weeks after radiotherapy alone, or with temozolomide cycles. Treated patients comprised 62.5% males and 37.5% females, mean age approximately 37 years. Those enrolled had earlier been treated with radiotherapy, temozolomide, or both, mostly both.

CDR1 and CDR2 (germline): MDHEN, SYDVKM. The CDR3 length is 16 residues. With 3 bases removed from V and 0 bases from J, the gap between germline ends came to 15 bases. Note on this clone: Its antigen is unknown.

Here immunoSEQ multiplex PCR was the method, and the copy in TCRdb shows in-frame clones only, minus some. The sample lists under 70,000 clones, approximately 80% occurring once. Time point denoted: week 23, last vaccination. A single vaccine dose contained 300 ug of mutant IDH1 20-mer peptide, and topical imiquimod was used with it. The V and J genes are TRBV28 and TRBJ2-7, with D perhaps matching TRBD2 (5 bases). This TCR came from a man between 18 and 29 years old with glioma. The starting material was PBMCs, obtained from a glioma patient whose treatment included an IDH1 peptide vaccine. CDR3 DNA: TGTGCCAGCAGTTTTACCCCTCGGAGGAGCTCCTACGAGCAGTACTTC. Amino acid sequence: CASSFTPRRSSYEQYF. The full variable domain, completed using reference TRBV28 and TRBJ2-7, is DVKVTQSSRYLVKRTGEKVFLECVQDMDHENMFWYRQDPGLGLRLIYFSYDVKMKEKGDIPEGYSVSREKKERFSLILESASTNQTSMYLCASSFTPRRSSYEQYFGPGTRLTVT.